The clone carrying this T cell receptor (beta chain) was seen many times. Its cognate antigen is unknown. This sample is part of a study of CD8 T cells in ankylosing spondylitis. As the method for making TCR beta libraries, quantitative 5'-RACE with molecular barcodes was used. TCRdb processed the 5' RACE reads anew with MiXCR; each CDR3 protein has one entry. The sample has some 240,000 distinct CDR3 sequences; 18% are singletons. General study points: Several of the motif variants were reported before in synovial fluid and blood from reactive arthritis. Disease-linked clones reportedly concentrated significantly in matched ankylosing spondylitis synovial fluid.

The V end was cut by 3 bases, the J end by 5 bases, with 13 bases between. The CDR3 loop spans 14 amino acids. This receptor was obtained from a male donor with ankylosing spondylitis or in good health (not recorded which). The rearrangement links TRBV12-3 or TRBV12-4 to TRBJ2-5; D not resolved. The specimen sequenced was blood, either unsorted or a sorted T cell fraction (not recorded which). CDR3 protein: CASSLGNLLETQYF. The CDR3 region has the DNA TGTGCCAGCAGTTTGGGGAACCTCCTGGAGACCCAGTACTTC.